This is a list of T cell receptor beta chains from one sample in a study of PD-1 blockade in classical Hodgkin lymphoma. Using immunoSEQ multiplex PCR, the repertoire was profiled, and TCRdb retains in-frame clones only, with some absent. The profile shows approximately 160,000 clones, around 73% of them singletons. The starting material was peripheral blood mononuclear cells (PBMCs), obtained before the second cycle of nivolumab. These receptors were obtained from a human donor with classical Hodgkin lymphoma. Each CDR3 is given without its conserved first and last residue. Clone size is given for some rows only: seen once, a few or many times, or a class if the clone is expanded.

V gene,clone size,J gene,CDR3 protein
TRBV2,.,TRBJ2-2,ASSWEGARTGELF
TRBV11-1,many,TRBJ1-2,ASSRLPGQGVYGYT
TRBV19,.,TRBJ1-2,ASSIGGQGPYGYT
TRBV5-1,once,TRBJ1-3,ASSLQGSGNTIY
TRBV5-4,.,TRBJ2-4,ASSPRALAKNIQY
TRBV5-1,.,.,ASSATGTTYEQY
TRBV5-1,.,TRBJ2-5,ASSSPWLQETQY
TRBV5-1,.,TRBJ2-3,ASSTTLSGTDTQY
TRBV4-3,few,TRBJ1-4,ASSRDRGQGFEKLF
TRBV5-1,.,TRBJ2-7,ASRLDRSSEQY
TRBV7-2,once,TRBJ1-5,ASSHDRNQPQH
TRBV5-1,few,TRBJ2-2,ASSLRVTGELF
TRBV29-1,once,TRBJ2-1,SVDGFYNEQF
TRBV5-8,.,TRBJ2-1,ASSFWMGRSYNEQF
TRBV4-1,.,TRBJ1-2,ASSDGASYT
TRBV7-9,.,TRBJ2-2,ASSYFGSGELF
TRBV19,few,TRBJ1-1,ASSIVVDTEAF
TRBV19,.,TRBJ1-4,ASSMGTGKEKLF
TRBV11-2,.,TRBJ2-2,ASSLRRVPTGELF
TRBV7-3,few,TRBJ2-2,ASSLLGFMRTGELF
TRBV6-5,.,TRBJ1-1,ASSYRTGGVGTEAF
TRBV19,.,TRBJ2-7,ASALAGGYEQY
TRBV19,.,TRBJ1-5,ASSQLLGRNNQPQH
TRBV10-3,.,TRBJ1-2,AISEVEQNYGYT
TRBV4-2,few,TRBJ2-2,ASSQDPSGINTGELF
TRBV19,few,TRBJ2-1,ASSGRAMYEQF
TRBV5-1,once,TRBJ2-7,ASSVDRGTYEQY
TRBV6-6,many,TRBJ2-3,ASSRSGSGTQY
TRBV6-5,.,TRBJ2-2,ASSYSGSVTGELF
TRBV4-1,.,TRBJ2-3,ASSQPLAGPHYTQY
TRBV2,.,TRBJ2-7,ASSEEQFYEQY
TRBV6-1,.,TRBJ1-1,ASGRVTEAF
TRBV7-2,.,TRBJ2-6,ASIPFTGANVLT
TRBV19,.,TRBJ2-7,ASSGRSYEQY
TRBV10-3,once,TRBJ2-7,AISESQGNEQY
TRBV11-2,.,TRBJ2-7,ASSSSYLTYEQY
TRBV11-2,.,TRBJ2-7,ASSFRTGAPSYEQY
TRBV15,.,TRBJ2-1,ATSRGSETARIEQF
TRBV5-4,.,TRBJ2-1,ASTRESSYNEQF
TRBV9,.,TRBJ2-3,ASSATGGPHPDTQY
TRBV10-3,.,TRBJ2-3,AISERQGSTDTQY
TRBV19,.,TRBJ2-1,ASSSLLLGGNEQF
TRBV19,.,TRBJ1-1,ASSIRGEAF
TRBV6-6,.,TRBJ2-7,ASSYPLTGGHEQY
TRBV27,.,TRBJ1-2,ASSLGFPGQGWGYT
TRBV4-2,.,TRBJ2-5,ASSPAGQQQETQY
TRBV7-3,once,TRBJ2-1,ASSPPSRNEQF
TRBV10-3,.,TRBJ2-7,AISLPPADEQY
TRBV5-6,.,TRBJ2-4,ASSPDRGLFIQY